These T cell receptor beta chains were read from a single sample in a study of blood T cell repertoires in COVID-19. TCRdb's table, derived via immunoSEQ multiplex PCR, lists solely in-frame clones and lacks some. The table has about 140,000 clones, about 87% seen once. Sequencing was carried out using peripheral blood. All receptors come from a woman aged 80 or over with acute or convalescent COVID-19. Both conserved end residues are part of each CDR3. A D gene is named only where the DNA matches it firmly. Only some rows state a clone size, as once, few, many or a class for expanded clones.

TRBD1	.	TRBV7-2	TRBJ1-5	TGTGCCAGCAGCAATCCATCTCAGGGGGCAGGGCCCCAGCATTTT	CASSNPSQGAGPQHF
.	once	TRBV20-1	TRBJ2-5	TGCAGTGCTAGTCCGTTGTGGAGGGAACAAGAGACCCAGTACTTC	CSASPLWREQETQYF
TRBD1	.	TRBV30	TRBJ1-2	TGTGCCTGGAGTGTACAAGGGACAGGGGGCGCCGTCACCTTC	CAWSVQGTGGAVTF
.	once	TRBV19	TRBJ1-4	TGTGCCAGTAGTATCCGACACGGAGGGTATCCTAATGAAAAACTGTTTTTT	CASSIRHGGYPNEKLFF
.	.	TRBV29-1	TRBJ2-1	TGCAGCGTCGGAGCTTTGGAGCAGTTCTTC	CSVGALEQFF
.	.	TRBV10-3	TRBJ1-1	TGTGCCATCAGTGAGCATGACCGTAGGGGTGGGAACACTGAAGCTTTCTTT	CAISEHDRRGGNTEAFF
.	.	TRBV11-2	TRBJ2-3	TGTGCCAGCAGCCCCGGTTTAGATACGCAGTATTTT	CASSPGLDTQYF
.	.	TRBV5-1	TRBJ2-5	TGCGCCAGCAGCTTCATGGGGCCAGAGACCCAGTACTTC	CASSFMGPETQYF
.	.	TRBV5-5	TRBJ2-2	TGTGCCAGCAGCTTGCCCCTAATGCGGAACCGGAACACCGGGGAGCTGTTTTTT	CASSLPLMRNRNTGELFF
TRBD1	.	TRBV29-1	TRBJ2-7	TGCAGCGTTGTCCGGGACAGGGATTCCTACGAGCAGTACTTC	CSVVRDRDSYEQYF
.	.	TRBV12-2	TRBJ2-3	TGTGCAAGTCGCTTAGACCGCGGGGGGGGCCTTCTCTCTAGCACAGATACGCAGTATTTT	CASRLDRGGGLLSSTDTQYF
TRBD1	.	TRBV6-5	TRBJ1-2	TGTGCCAGCAGAGCCCACGGGACAGGGACCTATGGCTACACCTTC	CASRAHGTGTYGYTF